This T cell receptor (beta chain) was found in a study of control samples from healthy donors and cancer patients. The CDR3 runs to 12 residues. Looked up from germline, CDR1 is SGDLS and CDR2 is YYNGEE. With 3 bases removed from V and 2 bases from J, the gap between germline ends came to 5 bases. Sequencing was performed with immunoSEQ multiplex PCR; in TCRdb, only in-frame clones are kept and a portion is missing. The table records around 70,000 clones, roughly 90% of them present only once. The rearrangement uses TRBV9 and TRBJ1-1; D is unclear. The sample was PBMCs. The clonotype was recovered from a woman aged 45-59 years with colorectal cancer. The DNA for the CDR3 is TGTGCCAGCAGCGGCGAAAACACTGAAGCTTTCTTT. It encodes CASSGENTEAFF.